Below are 29 T cell receptor beta chains sequenced from a single sample in a study of T-cell memory formation after mild COVID-19 (dated by TCRdb to 2020 to 2022). Receptor amplification or capture employed 5' RACE. Sequencing took place on an Illumina NovaSeq 6000. TCRdb trimmed public reads at Q25 via fastp, called clones via MiXCR and kept in-frame beta chains. A single entry per CDR3 protein holds the most common genes and DNA from its merged rows. This sample holds hundreds of thousands of distinct CDR3 sequences; 25% to 30% were observed only once. Of the sample, around an eighth falls within the top ten clones. Sequencing used PBMCs or a T cell subset sorted from them (not recorded which). The source is an adult woman who had mild COVID-19 (a few samples of this study predate the infection). The sample titles of this study are shuffled in the database, so cell type and time point are left out; the donor was told from shared clones.

The chain recombines TRBV7-6 with TRBJ2-5; 10 bases match TRBD2. CDR1 SGHVS and CDR2 FNYEAQ come from the germline V gene. The CDR3 is 18 amino acids. The V and J ends lost 1 base and 6 bases, in that order; junction bases with no gene match: 14. This chain's CDR3 is CASSLGVRERGGLKTQYF. As DNA, the CDR3 is TGTGCCAGCAGCTTAGGCGTTCGGGAGCGGGGGGGCCTGAAGACCCAGTACTTC.

The chain has TRBV7-2 and TRBJ2-7; possibly TRBD2 for D (8 bases). Germline loops: CDR1 SGHTA, CDR2 FQGNSA. Trimming cost V 2 bases and J 1 base, with 15 bases left between them. The CDR3 runs 16 residues. CDR3: CASSLRGLAGSYEQYF. The CDR3, as DNA: TGTGCCAGCAGCTTAAGGGGGCTAGCGGGTTCCTACGAGCAGTACTTC. The entire variable domain, with the rest obtained from reference TRBV7-2 and TRBJ2-7, is as follows: GAGVSQSPSNKVTEKGKDVELRCDPISGHTALYWYRQSLGQGLEFLIYFQGNSAPDKSGLPSDRFSAERTGGSVSTLTIQRTQQEDSAVYLCASSLRGLAGSYEQYFGPGTRLTVT.

V is TRBV20-1 and J is TRBJ1-1; a weak D match, TRBD1 (5 bases). Germline V gene sequence: CDR1 DFQATT, CDR2 SNEGSKA (reference sequence). The V gene lost 4 bases and the J gene lost 5 bases, with 17 bases spanning the gap. The CDR3 contains 14 residues. CDR3 DNA: TGCAGTGCTACAATGCGCGGGGGTCCGACTGAAGCTTTCTTT. It is translated as CSATMRGGPTEAFF.

V gene TRBV5-1 combines with J gene TRBJ1-2; TRBD1 is a possible D gene (5 bases). This CDR3 comprises 15 residues. Trimming shortened V by 0 bases and J by 3 bases, and 12 bases separated the two germline ends. CDR1 is SGHRS and CDR2 is YFSETQ in the germline V gene. The CDR3 DNA sequence: TGCGCCAGCAGCTTGGCAGTGGAAGGGGACTATGGCTACACCTTC. The encoded protein is CASSLAVEGDYGYTF.

This clonotype was seen ten or more times. The chain links TRBV14 to TRBJ1-1; 8 bases agree with TRBD1. This CDR3 has 16 amino acids. With V trimmed by 2 bases and J by 2 bases, 7 bases remained unmatched. CDR1 is SGHDN and CDR2 is FVKESK in the germline V gene. Written as DNA, the CDR3 is TGTGCCAGCAGCCAATCCAGGGGGCTAGGTAACACTGAAGCTTTCTTT. Amino acids: CASSQSRGLGNTEAFF.

The CDR3 reads CASSPDLGRSGANVLTF. The CDR3 nucleotides read TGCGCCAGCAGCCCCGATTTGGGACGCTCTGGGGCCAACGTCCTGACTTTC. The chain carries TRBV5-1 and TRBJ2-6, with D tentatively TRBD1 or TRBD2 (5 bases each). The V end was cut by 4 bases, the J end by 0 bases, with 14 bases between. Germline V gene data show CDR1 as SGHRS and CDR2 as YFSETQ. The CDR3 sequence is 17 residues long.

In its sample, this clonotype was seen a few times. The chain is built from TRBV5-4 and TRBJ2-3; tentatively, D is TRBD1 or TRBD2 (5 bases each). The V end lost 4 bases, the J end lost 2 bases, and 17 bases lay between the germline ends. The CDR3 is made up of 16 amino acids. Germline V gene sequence: CDR1 SGHNT, CDR2 YYREEE (reference sequence). CDR3 sequence: CASSHKDGGATDTQYF. The CDR3 nucleotides are TGTGCCAGCAGCCACAAGGATGGGGGAGCCACAGATACGCAGTATTTT.

The sample holds a few counts of this clonotype. This chain connects TRBV7-9 to TRBJ1-1; D gene uncertain. The CDR3 length is 15 residues. CDR1 and CDR2 from the germline V gene are SEHNR and FQNEAQ (reference sequence). V shed 2 bases and J shed 3 bases, with 13 bases lying between them. The CDR3, as DNA: TGTGCCAGCAGCTTACTGTCGGTCGGATACACTGAAGCTTTCTTT. Its protein product is CASSLLSVGYTEAFF.

The V gene is TRBV30, the J gene TRBJ2-1; TRBD2 agrees at 10 bases. J lost 13 bases, V lost 6 bases, and 6 bases had no gene match. The CDR3 is 11 amino acids. Germline assignment: CDR1 GTSNPN and CDR2 SVGIG (reference sequence). CDR3 DNA: TGTGCCTGTTCGTGGACTAGCGGCCAGTTCTTC. Translating it yields CACSWTSGQFF.

This sequence joins TRBV5-1 and TRBJ1-4; D is ambiguous. Germline values: CDR1 SGHRS, CDR2 YFSETQ. This CDR3 has 14 residues. V lost 1 base and J 7 bases, leaving 11 bases between the germline ends. The CDR3 DNA sequence: TGCGCCAGCAGCTTGATGGAGGGTGGTGAAAAACTGTTTTTT. Translation gives CASSLMEGGEKLFF. Full variable domain (rest looked up from reference TRBV5-1 and TRBJ1-4): KAGVTQTPRYLIKTRGQQVTLSCSPISGHRSVSWYQQTPGQGLQFLFEYFSETQRNKGNFPGRFSGRQFSNSRSEMNVSTLELGDSALYLCASSLMEGGEKLFFGSGTQLSVL.

V usage is TRBV16 and J usage is TRBJ1-3; D remains unclear. The V end was cut by 3 bases, the J end by 0 bases, with 9 bases between. The CDR3 length is 15 residues. The germline CDR1 and CDR2 sequences are KGHSY and FQNENV. The CDR3 spells CASSHLDNSGNTIYF. In nucleotides, the CDR3 is TGTGCCAGCAGCCATCTCGACAACTCTGGAAACACCATATATTTT. Complete variable domain (other parts from reference TRBV16 and TRBJ1-3): GEEVAQTPKHLVRGEGQKAKLYCAPIKGHSYVFWYQQVLKNEFKFLISFQNENVFDETGMPKERFSAKCLPNSPCSLEIQATKLEDSAVYFCASSHLDNSGNTIYFGEGSWLTVV.

This clonotype has just a few counts. The genes are TRBV4-2 and TRBJ2-5; D is unresolved. The V and J ends lost 0 bases and 1 base respectively, with 3 bases between them. The CDR3 is made up of 13 amino acids. Germline V gene sequence: CDR1 LGHNA, CDR2 YNFKEQ. The CDR3 is CASSQDIQETQYF. DNA of the CDR3: TGTGCCAGCAGCCAAGATATCCAAGAGACCCAGTACTTC.

The chain employs TRBV10-3 and TRBJ2-3; D gene ambiguous. Trimming left V 11 bases short and J 4 bases short, with 16 bases between. Germline CDR1 and CDR2: ENHRY and SYGVKD. The CDR3 has 13 residues. CDR3 sequence reads: CASAVWGPDTQYF. The CDR3 DNA sequence: TGTGCCTCCGCGGTGTGGGGTCCAGATACGCAGTATTTT.

CDR3 protein: CASSTGTPGELFF. In DNA form, the CDR3 reads TGTGCCAGCAGCACCGGGACACCCGGGGAGCTGTTTTTT. V gene TRBV7-8 combines with J gene TRBJ2-2, with a possible D match to TRBD1 (6 bases). Germline lookup yields CDR1 SGHVS and CDR2 FQNEAQ. This CDR3 is 13 amino acids long. V lost 5 bases to trimming and J lost 6 bases, with 10 bases between them.

Many counts were recorded for this clonotype. The chain carries TRBV10-2 and TRBJ1-2; D is possibly TRBD1 (5 bases). This CDR3 comprises 14 residues. V was trimmed by 3 bases and J by 4 bases, leaving 12 bases between them. CDR1 is WSHSY and CDR2 is SAAADI in the germline V gene. The CDR3 bases are TGCGCCAGCAGTGAAAAGGGGATCGGCTATGGCTACACCTTC. Its protein is CASSEKGIGYGYTF.

DNA for the CDR3: TGCAGTGCTAGTCAGGGATTGAACACTGAAGCTTTCTTT. Translation gives CSASQGLNTEAFF. The chain is built from TRBV20-1 and TRBJ1-1, with D possibly being TRBD1 (5 bases). V lost 3 bases and J lost 0, with 8 bases in between. Germline V CDR1 and CDR2: DFQATT, SNEGSKA (reference sequence). This CDR3 is built from 13 residues.

The CDR3 loop is CASRRAGIAYEQYF. The CDR3 nucleotides are TGTGCCAGCAGGCGAGCCGGGATCGCCTACGAGCAGTACTTC. J is TRBJ2-7 and V is TRBV6-5, with a possible D match to TRBD2 (5 bases). This CDR3 spans 14 amino acids. V lost 6 bases and J 2 bases, leaving 14 bases between the germline ends. Germline V gives CDR1 MNHEY, CDR2 SVGAGI.

The CDR3 sequence is CASSAGTSGTYYEQYF. The CDR3 region has the DNA TGTGCCAGCAGCGCCGGGACTAGCGGGACCTACTACGAGCAGTACTTC. This chain uses TRBV9 with TRBJ2-7; 13 bases are a match to TRBD2. Germline V lookup: CDR1 SGDLS, CDR2 YYNGEE. Unmatched junction bases numbered 6, after V lost 3 bases and J lost 3 bases. The CDR3 consists of 16 residues.

This chain joins TRBV12-3 or TRBV12-4 and TRBJ2-1, with 13 bases fitting TRBD2. The CDR3 runs 15 residues. Trimming removed 5 bases from V and 10 bases from J; junction bases left unmatched: 8. This chain's CDR3 is CASSPWTSGSNEQFF. The DNA of the CDR3 is TGTGCCAGCAGTCCGTGGACTAGCGGGAGTAACGAGCAGTTCTTC.

V gene TRBV24-1 combines with J gene TRBJ2-2; D is undetermined. V was shortened by 4 bases and J by 1 base, with 9 bases between the two germline ends. Germline loops: CDR1 KGHDR, CDR2 SFDVKD. The CDR3 loop spans 15 amino acids. The CDR3 sequence is CATSDPRQNTGELFF. CDR3 coding DNA: TGTGCCACCAGTGACCCCCGACAGAACACCGGGGAGCTGTTTTTT.

The V call is TRBV5-1, the J call TRBJ2-3; 7 bases align to TRBD2. Germline V lookup: CDR1 SGHRS, CDR2 YFSETQ. CDR3 length equals 14 residues. The V segment lost 4 bases and the J segment 4 bases; nucleotides outside the gene matches: 6. In nucleotides, the CDR3 is TGCGCCAGCAGCCCCCGGACTAGTCCAGATACGCAGTATTTT. Protein sequence: CASSPRTSPDTQYF. Looking up the rest from reference TRBV5-1 and TRBJ2-3 gives the full variable domain: KAGVTQTPRYLIKTRGQQVTLSCSPISGHRSVSWYQQTPGQGLQFLFEYFSETQRNKGNFPGRFSGRQFSNSRSEMNVSTLELGDSALYLCASSPRTSPDTQYFGPGTRLTVL.

The CDR3 here is CSAGGAEQYF. DNA for the CDR3: TGCAGTGCCGGGGGGGCCGAGCAGTACTTC. The chain couples TRBV20-1 to TRBJ2-7; TRBD2 matches at 8 bases. There are 10 residues in the CDR3. V dropped 6 bases and J dropped 6; count of bases not matched to a gene: 1. Germline CDR1 and CDR2: DFQATT and SNEGSKA (reference sequence).

This clonotype was seen more than once but under ten times. This chain connects TRBV19 to TRBJ1-1; D is undetermined. Trimming cost V 8 bases and J 4 bases, with 17 bases left between them. The V gene's germline CDR1 is LNHDA and CDR2 SQIVND (reference sequence). The CDR3 loop spans 14 amino acids. The CDR3 loop is CASRSLEVTTEAFF. CDR3 nucleotides: TGTGCCAGTCGATCGTTGGAAGTTACCACTGAAGCTTTCTTT.

In its sample, this clonotype was seen a few times. The chain carries TRBV7-9 and TRBJ1-1; 7 bases agree with TRBD1. V was pared by 0 bases and J by 8 bases, with 9 bases of the junction left unmatched. In germline, CDR1 is SEHNR, CDR2 FQNEAQ (reference sequence). The CDR3 is made up of 15 amino acids. CDR3 residues: CASSLALIWDREAFF. The CDR3 nucleotides read TGTGCCAGCAGCTTAGCCCTCATATGGGACAGAGAAGCTTTCTTT.

This clonotype was detected a few times. The chain carries TRBV7-8 and TRBJ1-1; no definite D call. The CDR3 is made up of 14 amino acids. V was cut by 5 bases and J by 3 bases, with 13 bases left in between. Germline V lookup: CDR1 SGHVS, CDR2 FQNEAQ. CDR3 protein: CASSPRSSDTEAFF. In DNA form, the CDR3 reads TGTGCCAGCAGCCCCCGTTCGTCTGACACTGAAGCTTTCTTT.

This clonotype turned up a few times. The genes are TRBV12-3 or TRBV12-4 and TRBJ1-5; 7 bases align to TRBD1. With 6 bases clipped from V and 2 bases from J, the junction kept 7 bases outside the gene matches. The CDR3 loop spans 15 amino acids. The CDR3 DNA reads as TGTGCCAGCAGCCTAGACAGGGAGGGCAATCAGCCCCAGCATTTT. It yields the protein CASSLDREGNQPQHF.

This clonotype came up many times. The V call is TRBV11-2, the J call TRBJ2-1; weak D call: TRBD2 (5 bases). CDR3 length equals 15 residues. Germline V CDR1 and CDR2: SGHAT, FQNNGV. The V and J ends lost 4 bases and 2 bases respectively, with 12 bases between them. In DNA form, the CDR3 reads TGTGCCAGCAGCTCAGTAGCGACCCCCTACAATGAGCAGTTCTTC. Amino acid sequence: CASSSVATPYNEQFF. Drawing the rest from reference TRBV11-2 and TRBJ2-1, the complete variable domain is EAGVAQSPRYKIIEKRQSVAFWCNPISGHATLYWYQQILGQGPKLLIQFQNNGVVDDSQLPKDRFSAERLKGVDSTLKIQPAKLEDSAVYLCASSSVATPYNEQFFGPGTRLTVL.

The rearrangement links TRBV24-1 to TRBJ2-7; 9 bases align to TRBD1. Germline V CDR1 and CDR2: KGHDR, SFDVKD. This CDR3 spans 14 amino acids. With V trimmed by 0 bases and J by 5 bases, 1 base remained unmatched. CDR3 residues: CATSDLGQGNEQYF. CDR3 bases: TGTGCCACCAGTGATTTGGGACAGGGGAACGAGCAGTACTTC.

This clonotype came up once. This sequence joins TRBV5-4 and TRBJ1-1; D gene uncertain. Trimming took 4 bases from V and 11 from J, leaving 18 bases between them. The CDR3 has 13 residues. Germline V gene sequence: CDR1 SGHNT, CDR2 YYREEE (reference sequence). The CDR3 is CASSHRNDGWAFF. Written as DNA, the CDR3 is TGTGCCAGCAGCCACCGGAACGATGGATGGGCTTTCTTT. Based on the CDR3 plus reference TRBV5-4 and TRBJ1-1, the full variable domain is ETGVTQSPTHLIKTRGQQVTLRCSSQSGHNTVSWYQQALGQGPQFIFQYYREEENGRGNFPPRFSGLQFPNYSSELNVNALELDDSALYLCASSHRNDGWAFFGQGTRLTVV.